The 25 T cell receptor beta chains presented below share a single source sample, sequenced in a study of response to subunit inactivated influenza vaccine. TCRdb called the RT-PCR reads again in MiXCR, with one record for every CDR3 protein. The table has almost 250,000 distinct CDR3 sequences, more than 9% seen once. Sequenced here: non-naive T cells sorted from PBMCs, sampled 14 to 15 days before vaccination. These receptor sequences come from a middle-aged man who received an inactivated influenza vaccine.

This clonotype was counted at least ten times. The V gene is TRBV20-1, the J gene TRBJ2-7; 9 bases are shared with TRBD1. The V and J ends lost 6 bases and 7 bases, in that order; junction bases with no gene match: 7. Germline V lookup: CDR1 DFQATT, CDR2 SNEGSKA (reference sequence). The CDR3 has 12 residues. CDR3 sequence: CSADDRGWEQYF. The CDR3 coding sequence is TGCAGTGCCGACGACAGGGGGTGGGAGCAGTACTTC.

CDR3 in DNA: TGTGCCAGCAGTTGGGGACAGGGTCTTACTGAAGCTTTCTTT. Its protein product is CASSWGQGLTEAFF. This chain links TRBV2 with TRBJ1-1, with 9 bases identical to TRBD1. The CDR3 spans 14 residues. CDR1 and CDR2 from the germline V gene are SNHLY and FYNNEI. Trimming took 5 bases from V and 5 from J; bases not matched to a gene: 6.

The chain joins TRBV6-2 or TRBV6-3 to TRBJ1-5; 8 positions match TRBD1. The junction had 5 bases not matched to a gene; V was cut back by 7 bases and J by 6 bases. The CDR3 spans 13 residues. Germline CDR1 reads MNHEY; CDR2 reads SVGEGT. The CDR3 DNA follows: TGTGCCAGCAACGACAGGGGTACTCAGCCCCAGCATTTT. As protein: CASNDRGTQPQHF.

The chain uses TRBV7-2 and TRBJ2-3; D gene unclear. This CDR3 is 12 amino acids long. The ends were cut back, 0 bases at V and 6 bases at J, with 4 bases in the middle. CDR1 and CDR2 from the germline V gene are SGHTA and FQGNSA. The CDR3: CASSLARDTQYF. CDR3 coding DNA: TGTGCCAGCAGCTTAGCGAGGGATACGCAGTATTTT. The full variable domain, with the rest looked up from reference TRBV7-2 and TRBJ2-3, is GAGVSQSPSNKVTEKGKDVELRCDPISGHTALYWYRQSLGQGLEFLIYFQGNSAPDKSGLPSDRFSAERTGGSVSTLTIQRTQQEDSAVYLCASSLARDTQYFGPGTRLTVL.

This clonotype was observed at least ten times. This CDR3 is CASSLDRSVDTQYF. In nucleotides, the CDR3 is TGCGCCAGCAGCCTGGACAGAAGCGTAGATACGCAGTATTTT. V is TRBV4-1 and J is TRBJ2-3, with D possibly TRBD1 on 6 matching bases. The length of the CDR3 is 14 residues. V lost 4 bases to trimming and J lost 5 bases, with 13 bases between them. CDR1 and CDR2 from the germline V gene are MGHRA and YSYEKL.

This clonotype was seen a handful of times. The chain couples TRBV5-1 to TRBJ2-5, with TRBD2 identical over 11 bases. The CDR3 sequence is 15 residues long. V shed 6 bases, J shed 1 base, and the junction held 5 bases outside the gene matches. CDR1 is SGHRS, CDR2 YFSETQ, per germline. For the CDR3, the DNA is TGCGCCAGCAAGCTTCTAGCGGGGGGCCAAGAGACCCAGTACTTC. Translated: CASKLLAGGQETQYF.

This clonotype was seen only a few times. The chain is built from TRBV24-1 and TRBJ2-7; TRBD1 matches at 8 bases. Unmatched junction bases numbered 10, after V lost 3 bases and J lost 7 bases. CDR3 size: 15 residues. The germline V gene has CDR1 KGHDR and CDR2 SFDVKD. In nucleotides, the CDR3 is TGTGCCACCAGTGATCCCGGGACAGGTGTAGGAGAGCAGTACTTC. Translating gives CATSDPGTGVGEQYF.

In this sample, this clonotype turned up many times. V is TRBV20-1 and J is TRBJ2-5; 9 bases agree with TRBD2. CDR3 length equals 15 residues. CDR1 is DFQATT and CDR2 is SNEGSKA in the germline V gene (reference sequence). J was trimmed by 4 bases and V by 1 base; bases with no gene match: 7. The CDR3 sequence: CSARVAGAVVETQYF. The DNA of the CDR3 is TGCAGTGCTAGAGTAGCGGGGGCCGTCGTAGAGACCCAGTACTTC.

The genes are TRBV20-1 and TRBJ1-1; D is ambiguous. Looked up from germline, CDR1 is DFQATT and CDR2 is SNEGSKA (reference sequence). V shed 5 bases and J shed 1 base, with 11 bases lying between them. The CDR3 spans 13 residues. In DNA, the CDR3 is TGCAGTGCTCCCGACGGAAAGAACACTGAAGCTTTCTTT. Protein: CSAPDGKNTEAFF.

This chain uses TRBV14 with TRBJ2-3; D remains ambiguous. Germline-derived CDR1 and CDR2 are SGHDN and FVKESK. Trimming shortened V by 0 bases and J by 7 bases, and 8 bases separated the two germline ends. The CDR3 has 13 amino acids. The CDR3 sequence: CASSQDSEHTQYF. CDR3 nucleotide sequence: TGTGCCAGCAGCCAAGATTCCGAACATACGCAGTATTTT.

This clonotype was seen a handful of times. The chain recombines TRBV7-6 with TRBJ2-5; D unclear. The CDR3 is 15 residues long. Trimming shortened V by 7 bases and J by 2 bases, and 17 bases separated the two germline ends. Germline loops: CDR1 SGHVS, CDR2 FNYEAQ. The CDR3 loop is CASTRNRQLQETQYF. CDR3 DNA sequence: TGTGCCAGCACAAGAAACCGGCAGTTACAAGAGACCCAGTACTTC.

This clonotype was picked up a small number of times. Written as DNA, the CDR3 is TGTGCCAGCAGCGGGCCCTCTCGGGACGGAGGAAACATTCAGTACTTC. This gives the protein CASSGPSRDGGNIQYF. The chain couples TRBV28 to TRBJ2-4, with D perhaps given as TRBD1 or TRBD2 (5 bases each). The CDR3 sequence is 16 residues long. Trimming removed 6 bases from V and 6 bases from J, with 21 bases in between. Germline loops: CDR1 MDHEN, CDR2 SYDVKM.

This clonotype was counted between two and nine times. The gene calls are TRBV19 and TRBJ1-6, with D possibly being TRBD1 (5 bases). The length of the CDR3 is 14 residues. The germline V and J ends were trimmed by 3 bases and 7 bases, with 10 bases remaining between them. Germline CDR1 LNHDA, CDR2 SQIVND (reference sequence). CDR3 nucleotide sequence: TGTGCCAGTAGTATGGTGGGGCGGAATTCACCCCTCCACTTT. The encoded protein is CASSMVGRNSPLHF.

This clonotype turned up a few times. The chain employs TRBV10-3 and TRBJ2-5; D unresolved. CDR3 length: 11 residues. Trimming stripped 7 bases from V and 3 bases from J, with 6 bases between. The germline V gene has CDR1 ENHRY and CDR2 SYGVKD. In DNA form, the CDR3 reads TGTGCCATCAAGAAGGAAGAGACCCAGTACTTC. The encoded protein is CAIKKEETQYF.

CDR3 nucleotides: TGTGCCAGCAGAATAGCGGGAGCGACGTACAATGAGCAGTTCTTC. This codes for CASRIAGATYNEQFF. The chain employs TRBV6-1 and TRBJ2-1; 9 positions match TRBD2. Germline CDR1 reads MNHNS; CDR2 reads SASEGT. The CDR3 is 15 residues long. V was clipped by 6 bases and J by 4 bases; unmatched bases: 7.

The chain is built from TRBV28 and TRBJ2-2, with 8 bases lining up with TRBD1. The germline V gene encodes CDR1 MDHEN and CDR2 SYDVKM. V was clipped by 3 bases and J by 4 bases; unmatched bases: 4. The CDR3 has 15 amino acids. CDR3 residues: CASSFTGGGTGELFF. The CDR3 coding sequence is TGTGCCAGCAGTTTTACAGGGGGTGGCACCGGGGAGCTGTTTTTT.

The chain links TRBV18 to TRBJ1-2, with D perhaps matching TRBD1 (6 bases). The germline V and J ends were trimmed by 5 bases and 8 bases, with 15 bases remaining between them. Germline CDR1 and CDR2: KGHSH and LQKENI. CDR3 length: 13 residues. Here the CDR3 DNA reads TGTGCCAGCTCAAACACAGGGCCGGGCGGCTACACCTTC. This translates into CASSNTGPGGYTF.

This clonotype was recorded at least ten times. The chain recombines TRBV20-1 with TRBJ2-5; possibly TRBD2 for D (6 bases). Per germline, CDR1 DFQATT and CDR2 SNEGSKA (reference sequence). V was pared by 2 bases and J by 3 bases, with 19 bases between. The CDR3 length is 16 residues. This CDR3 is CSARMLGGTKEETQYF. CDR3 DNA sequence: TGCAGTGCTAGAATGTTGGGCGGGACCAAGGAAGAGACCCAGTACTTC.

This clonotype was counted between two and nine times. This chain connects TRBV28 to TRBJ2-7, with 12 bases that match TRBD2. V trimming: 6 bases; J trimming: 3 bases; junction bases outside the gene matches: 6. CDR3 length: 15 residues. Germline CDR1 and CDR2: MDHEN and SYDVKM. CDR3 coding DNA: TGTGCCAGCAGACCCTGGACTAGCGGGATCTACGAGCAGTACTTC. It encodes CASRPWTSGIYEQYF.

In this sample, this clonotype turned up a few times. The chain links TRBV9 to TRBJ2-3; 9 bases fit TRBD2. CDR1 is SGDLS and CDR2 is YYNGEE in the germline V gene. CDR3 length: 16 residues. V trimming: 2 bases; J trimming: 6 bases; junction bases outside the gene matches: 10. CDR3 nucleotide sequence: TGTGCCAGCAGCGTGGACCATAGCGGGAGAGGGGATACGCAGTATTTT. Protein product: CASSVDHSGRGDTQYF.

This clonotype was counted at least ten times. J is TRBJ2-1 and V is TRBV12-3 or TRBV12-4, with D unresolved. Deletions cut 3 bases from V and 9 bases from J, with 15 bases between. The CDR3 extends over 14 amino acids. The chain's CDR3 is CASSLIPAVGEQFF. In DNA, the CDR3 is TGTGCCAGCAGTTTGATCCCGGCGGTTGGTGAGCAGTTCTTC.

This clonotype has ten or more counts. The chain joins TRBV27 to TRBJ1-3, with a weak D call TRBD1 (5 bases). The V gene's germline CDR1 is MNHEY and CDR2 SMNVEV (reference sequence). This CDR3 has 16 residues. Trimming removed 3 bases from V and 4 bases from J, with 16 bases in between. This CDR3 reads CASSFHRGHQGNTIYF. The CDR3 DNA is TGTGCCAGCAGTTTCCATCGGGGCCATCAGGGAAACACCATATATTTT.

This clonotype has just a few counts. The V and J genes are TRBV11-1 and TRBJ1-1; D is perhaps TRBD1 (5 bases). CDR1 and CDR2 (germline): SGHAT, FQDESV (reference sequence). This CDR3 has 14 amino acids. The V end was cut by 6 bases, the J end by 2 bases, with 13 bases between. CDR3 DNA: TGTGCCAGCAGTTCAGGGACGGCCAACACTGAAGCTTTCTTT. Protein product: CASSSGTANTEAFF.

V is TRBV3-1 and J is TRBJ2-1; 7 positions match TRBD2. This CDR3 is built from 17 residues. The germline V gene encodes CDR1 LGHDT and CDR2 YNNKEL (reference sequence). The junction had 14 bases not matched to a gene; V was cut back by 5 bases and J by 4 bases. CDR3 residues: CASSNNLNSGRYNEQFF. CDR3 bases: TGTGCCAGCAGCAACAACCTGAATAGCGGGCGTTACAATGAGCAGTTCTTC.

This clonotype was seen at least ten times. The chain joins TRBV29-1 to TRBJ2-7; TRBD1 aligns across 11 bases. CDR3 length: 13 residues. Losses at the gene ends were 3 bases for V and 3 bases for J; bases not matched to a gene: 1. Germline V gene data show CDR1 as SQVTM and CDR2 as ANQGSEA. This CDR3 is CSVEGQGGYEQYF. The CDR3, as DNA: TGCAGCGTTGAGGGACAGGGGGGCTACGAGCAGTACTTC.